This TCR beta chain stems from a study of blood T cells in healthy people across ages. Study-wide results and caveats: Naive and antigen-experienced cells could not be conclusively compared, given unsorted PBMCs.

With a J-beta primer mix and a sample-barcoded 5' primer, a second PCR ran about 6 to 11 cycles. Carrying 12 random nucleotides, a template-switch adaptor labeled each individual cDNA molecule. TCRdb fed the 5' RACE reads into MiXCR, producing one record per CDR3 protein. Seen here are roughly 900,000 distinct CDR3 sequences, about 30% observed once, and the top ten hold 17%. Trimming shortened V by 2 bases and J by 0 bases, and 11 bases separated the two germline ends. The CDR3 runs 16 residues. Germline CDR1 reads LNHDA; CDR2 reads SQIVND (reference sequence). In its sample, this clonotype was seen a few times. The antigen remains undetermined.

This sequence was found in an elderly woman in good health. Material for sequencing was blood. The genes are TRBV19 and TRBJ2-1; either TRBD1 or TRBD2 may fit D (6 bases each). The CDR3 DNA reads TGTGCCAGTAGTATATTAGGGGGGCGCTCCTACAATGAGCAGTTCTTC. Amino acids: CASSILGGRSYNEQFF. Drawing the rest from reference TRBV19 and TRBJ2-1, the complete variable domain is DGGITQSPKYLFRKEGQNVTLSCEQNLNHDAMYWYRQDPGQGLRLIYYSQIVNDFQKGDIAEGYSVSREKKESFPLTVTSAQKNPTAFYLCASSILGGRSYNEQFFGPGTRLTVL.